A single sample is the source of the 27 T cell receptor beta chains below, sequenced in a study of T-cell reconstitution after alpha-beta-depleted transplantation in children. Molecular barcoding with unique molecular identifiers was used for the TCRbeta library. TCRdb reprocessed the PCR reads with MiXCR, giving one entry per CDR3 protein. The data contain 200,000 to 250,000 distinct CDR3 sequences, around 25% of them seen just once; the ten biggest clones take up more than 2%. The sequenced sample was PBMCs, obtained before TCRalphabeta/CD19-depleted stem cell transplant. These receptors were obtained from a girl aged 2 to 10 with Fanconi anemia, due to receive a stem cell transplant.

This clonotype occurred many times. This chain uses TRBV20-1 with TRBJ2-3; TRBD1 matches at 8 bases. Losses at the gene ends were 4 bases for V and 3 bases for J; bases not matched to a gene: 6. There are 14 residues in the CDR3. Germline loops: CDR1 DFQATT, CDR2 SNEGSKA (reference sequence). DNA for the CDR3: TGCAGTGCTAAGCAGGGGGCAGGGACAGATACGCAGTATTTT. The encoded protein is CSAKQGAGTDTQYF.

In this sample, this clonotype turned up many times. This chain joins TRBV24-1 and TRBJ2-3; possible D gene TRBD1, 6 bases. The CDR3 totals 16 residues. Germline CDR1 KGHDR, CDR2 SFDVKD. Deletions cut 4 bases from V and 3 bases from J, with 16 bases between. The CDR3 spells CATSETQGRGTDTQYF. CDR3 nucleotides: TGTGCCACCAGTGAAACACAGGGAAGAGGGACAGATACGCAGTATTTT.

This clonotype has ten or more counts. Here the CDR3 reads CSARQVIAGGATDTQYF. In DNA form, the CDR3 reads TGCAGCGCCAGACAGGTCATAGCGGGAGGGGCCACAGATACGCAGTATTTT. The chain combines TRBV29-1 with TRBJ2-3, with 11 bases fitting TRBD2. V trimming: 7 bases; J trimming: 2 bases; junction bases outside the gene matches: 14. The CDR3 has 17 amino acids. Germline CDR1 is SQVTM and CDR2 is ANQGSEA.

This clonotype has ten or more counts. The DNA of the CDR3 is TGCAGTGCTGGCCGGACTAGCGGGACTCAAGAGACCCAGTACTTC. Translating gives CSAGRTSGTQETQYF. This chain joins TRBV20-1 and TRBJ2-5, with 12 bases matching TRBD2. Germline CDR1 and CDR2: DFQATT and SNEGSKA (reference sequence). The CDR3 runs 15 residues. V lost 5 bases and J lost 2; bases outside the gene matches: 6.

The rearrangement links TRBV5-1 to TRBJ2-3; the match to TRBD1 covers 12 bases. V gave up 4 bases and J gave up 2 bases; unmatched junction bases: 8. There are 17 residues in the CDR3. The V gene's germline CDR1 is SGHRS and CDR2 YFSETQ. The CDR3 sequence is CASSTGTGGASTDTQYF. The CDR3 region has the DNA TGCGCCAGCAGCACCGGGACAGGGGGCGCTTCCACAGATACGCAGTATTTT.

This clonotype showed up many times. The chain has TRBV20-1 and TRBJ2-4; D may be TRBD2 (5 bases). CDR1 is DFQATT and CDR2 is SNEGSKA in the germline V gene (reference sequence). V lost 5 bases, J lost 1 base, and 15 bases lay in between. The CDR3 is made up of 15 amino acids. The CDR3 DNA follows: TGCAGTGCTTTCCTCCAACCGGGGGCCAAAAACATTCAGTACTTC. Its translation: CSAFLQPGAKNIQYF.

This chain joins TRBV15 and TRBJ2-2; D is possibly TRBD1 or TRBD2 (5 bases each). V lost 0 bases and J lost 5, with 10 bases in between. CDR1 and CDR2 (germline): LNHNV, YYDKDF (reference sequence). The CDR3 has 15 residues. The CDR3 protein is CATSRDRRETGELFF. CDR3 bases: TGTGCCACCAGCAGAGACCGCAGGGAGACCGGGGAGCTGTTTTTT.

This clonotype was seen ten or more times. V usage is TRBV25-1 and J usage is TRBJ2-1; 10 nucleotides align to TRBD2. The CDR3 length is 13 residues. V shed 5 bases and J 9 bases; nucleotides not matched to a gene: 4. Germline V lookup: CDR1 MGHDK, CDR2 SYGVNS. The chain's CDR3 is CASSISSGSEQFF. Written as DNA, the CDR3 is TGTGCCAGCAGTATTTCTAGCGGGAGTGAGCAGTTCTTC.

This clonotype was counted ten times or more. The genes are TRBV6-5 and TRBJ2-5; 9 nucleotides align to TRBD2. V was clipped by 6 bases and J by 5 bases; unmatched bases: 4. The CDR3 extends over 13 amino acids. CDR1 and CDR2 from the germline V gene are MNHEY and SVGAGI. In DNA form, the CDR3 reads TGTGCCAGCAGGACTAGCGGTGGGGAGACCCAGTACTTC. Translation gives CASRTSGGETQYF.

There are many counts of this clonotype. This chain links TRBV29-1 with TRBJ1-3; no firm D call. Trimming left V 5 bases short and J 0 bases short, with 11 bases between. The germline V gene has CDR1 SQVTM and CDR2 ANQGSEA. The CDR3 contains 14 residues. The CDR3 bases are TGCAGCGTTCCAGAAGGAGGCTCTGGAAACACCATATATTTT. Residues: CSVPEGGSGNTIYF.

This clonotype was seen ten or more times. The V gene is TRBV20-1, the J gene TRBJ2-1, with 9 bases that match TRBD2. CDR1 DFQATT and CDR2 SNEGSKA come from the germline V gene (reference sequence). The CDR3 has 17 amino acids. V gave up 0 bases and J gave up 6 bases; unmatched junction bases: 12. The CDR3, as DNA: TGCAGTGCTAGAGATCAGAAACTGGCGGGAGGGCCCAATGAGCAGTTCTTC. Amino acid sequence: CSARDQKLAGGPNEQFF.

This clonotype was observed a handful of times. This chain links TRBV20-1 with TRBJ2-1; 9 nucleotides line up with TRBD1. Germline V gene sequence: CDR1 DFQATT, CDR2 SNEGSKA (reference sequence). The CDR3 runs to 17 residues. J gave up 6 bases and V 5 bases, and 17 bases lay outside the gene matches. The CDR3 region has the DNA TGCAGTGCTCTTCACGCGATAGGACAGGGGATGCGCAATGAGCAGTTCTTC. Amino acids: CSALHAIGQGMRNEQFF.

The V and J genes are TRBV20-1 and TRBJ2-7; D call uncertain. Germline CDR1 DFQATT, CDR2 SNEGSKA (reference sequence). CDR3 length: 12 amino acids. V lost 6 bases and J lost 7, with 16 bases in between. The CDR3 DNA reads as TGCAGTGCCTCGGGCCCCCTCAGAGAGCAGTACTTC. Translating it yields CSASGPLREQYF.

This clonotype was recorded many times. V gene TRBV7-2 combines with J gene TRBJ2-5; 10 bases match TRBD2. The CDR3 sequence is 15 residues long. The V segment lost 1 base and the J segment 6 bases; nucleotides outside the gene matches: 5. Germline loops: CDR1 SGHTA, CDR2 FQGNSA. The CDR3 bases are TGTGCCAGCAGCTTAGACGCTAGCGGGGGAAAGACCCAGTACTTC. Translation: CASSLDASGGKTQYF.

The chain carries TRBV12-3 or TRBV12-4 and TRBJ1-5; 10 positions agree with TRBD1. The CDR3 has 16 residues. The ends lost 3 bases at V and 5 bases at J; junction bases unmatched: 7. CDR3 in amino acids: CASSFLTGGIDQPQHF. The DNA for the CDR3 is TGTGCCAGCAGTTTCCTGACAGGGGGCATCGATCAGCCCCAGCATTTT.

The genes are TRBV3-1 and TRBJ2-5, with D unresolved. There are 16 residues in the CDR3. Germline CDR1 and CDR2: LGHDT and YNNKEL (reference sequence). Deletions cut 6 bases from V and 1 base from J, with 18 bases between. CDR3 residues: CASSPIGSRRQETQYF. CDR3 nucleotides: TGTGCCAGCAGTCCGATCGGTAGCAGACGCCAAGAGACCCAGTACTTC.

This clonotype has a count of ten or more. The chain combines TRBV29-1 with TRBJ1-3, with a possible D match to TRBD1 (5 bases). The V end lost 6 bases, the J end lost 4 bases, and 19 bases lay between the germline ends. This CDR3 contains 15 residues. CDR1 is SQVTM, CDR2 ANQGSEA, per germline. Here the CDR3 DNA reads TGCAGCGTCTCGACCGGAGGAGGGGCGGGAAACACCATATATTTT. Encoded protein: CSVSTGGGAGNTIYF.

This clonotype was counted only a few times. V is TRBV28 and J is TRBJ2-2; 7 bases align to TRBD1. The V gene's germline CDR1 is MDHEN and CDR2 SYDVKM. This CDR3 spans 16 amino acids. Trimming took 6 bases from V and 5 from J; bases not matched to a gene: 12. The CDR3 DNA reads TGTGCCAGCAGCCACCCAGGGGGAGTGGAAACCGGGGAGCTGTTTTTT. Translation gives CASSHPGGVETGELFF.

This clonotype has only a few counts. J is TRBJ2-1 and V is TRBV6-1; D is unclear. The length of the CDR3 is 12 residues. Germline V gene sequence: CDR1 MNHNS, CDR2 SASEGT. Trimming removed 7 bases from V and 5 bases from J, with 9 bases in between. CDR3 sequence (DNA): TGTGCCAGCATGAGACAAAACAATGAGCAGTTCTTC. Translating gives CASMRQNNEQFF.

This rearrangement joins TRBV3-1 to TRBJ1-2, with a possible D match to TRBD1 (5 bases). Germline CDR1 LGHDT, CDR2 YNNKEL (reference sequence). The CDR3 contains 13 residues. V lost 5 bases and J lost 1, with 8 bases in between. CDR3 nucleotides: TGTGCCAGCAGCACCCAGGGTAACTATGGCTACACCTTC. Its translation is CASSTQGNYGYTF.

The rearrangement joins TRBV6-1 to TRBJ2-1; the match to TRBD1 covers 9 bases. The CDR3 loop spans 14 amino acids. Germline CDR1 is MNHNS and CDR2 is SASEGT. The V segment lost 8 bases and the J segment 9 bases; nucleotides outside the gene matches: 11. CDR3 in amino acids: CASRSGTGRREQFF. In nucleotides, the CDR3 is TGTGCCAGCCGCTCCGGGACAGGGAGGCGTGAGCAGTTCTTC.

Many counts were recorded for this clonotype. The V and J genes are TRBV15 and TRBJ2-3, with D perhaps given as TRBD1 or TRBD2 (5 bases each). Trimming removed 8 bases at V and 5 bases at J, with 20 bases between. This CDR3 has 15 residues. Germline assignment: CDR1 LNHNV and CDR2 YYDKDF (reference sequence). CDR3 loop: CATEGTQSEEDTQYF. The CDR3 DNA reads TGTGCCACCGAAGGGACCCAATCGGAGGAAGATACGCAGTATTTT.

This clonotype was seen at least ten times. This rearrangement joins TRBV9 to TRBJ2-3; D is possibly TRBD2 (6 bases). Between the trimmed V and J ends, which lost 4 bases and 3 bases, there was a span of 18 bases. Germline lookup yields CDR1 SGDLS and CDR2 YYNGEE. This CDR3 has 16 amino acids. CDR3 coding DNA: TGTGCCAGCAGCTTCAGGACTGGGACTGGGACAGATACGCAGTATTTT. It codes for CASSFRTGTGTDTQYF. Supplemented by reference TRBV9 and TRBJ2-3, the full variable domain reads DSGVTQTPKHLITATGQRVTLRCSPRSGDLSVYWYQQSLDQGLQFLIQYYNGEERAKGNILERFSAQQFPDLHSELNLSSLELGDSALYFCASSFRTGTGTDTQYFGPGTRLTVL.

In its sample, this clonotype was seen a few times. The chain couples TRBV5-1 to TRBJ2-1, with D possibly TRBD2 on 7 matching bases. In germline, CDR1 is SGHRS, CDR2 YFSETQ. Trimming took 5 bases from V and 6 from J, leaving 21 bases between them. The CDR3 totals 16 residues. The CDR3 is CASRFVGGGISNEQFF. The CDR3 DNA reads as TGCGCCAGCAGGTTCGTGGGCGGGGGCATCAGCAATGAGCAGTTCTTC.

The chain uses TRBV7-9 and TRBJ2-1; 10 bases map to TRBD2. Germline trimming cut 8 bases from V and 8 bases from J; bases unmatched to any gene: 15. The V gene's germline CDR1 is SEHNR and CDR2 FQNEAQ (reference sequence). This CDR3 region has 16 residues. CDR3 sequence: CASGSPRSLAGDEQFF. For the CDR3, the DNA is TGTGCCAGCGGCTCACCCAGATCGCTAGCGGGAGATGAGCAGTTCTTC.

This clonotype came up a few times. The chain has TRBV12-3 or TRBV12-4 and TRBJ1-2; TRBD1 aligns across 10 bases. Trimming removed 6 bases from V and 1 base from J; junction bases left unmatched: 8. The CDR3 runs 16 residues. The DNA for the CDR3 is TGTGCCAGCAGACGGGACAGGGGACTTCTTAACTATGGCTACACCTTC. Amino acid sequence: CASRRDRGLLNYGYTF.

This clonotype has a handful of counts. CDR3 nucleotide sequence: TGCAGTGCGCGGACTAGCGGGACTAAATACGAGCAGTACTTC. It specifies CSARTSGTKYEQYF. The chain employs TRBV20-1 and TRBJ2-7; TRBD2 agrees at 12 bases. Germline V gives CDR1 DFQATT, CDR2 SNEGSKA (reference sequence). V dropped 6 bases and J dropped 4; count of bases not matched to a gene: 7. This CDR3 spans 14 amino acids.